A selection of T cell receptor beta chains follows, all from one sample in a study of early T cells in non-severe SARS-CoV-2 infection. One entry per CDR3 protein, called by TCRdb with MiXCR from the 5' RACE reads. This table holds about 30,000 distinct CDR3 sequences, around 4% found once. Sequenced: whole blood. The receptors were gathered from an adult who was a healthcare worker with PCR-confirmed SARS-CoV-2 infection or an uninfected control (not recorded which). The CDR3 runs from the conserved cysteine through the conserved F or W. The order of the fields is D gene, J gene, V gene, clone size, CDR3 protein, CDR3 DNA. A D gene is named only where the DNA matches it firmly. Clone size appears in some rows only: once, few, many, or a class for an expanded clone.

TRBD2	TRBJ2-4	TRBV12-3/TRBV12-4	many	CASSLASGSKNIQYF	TGTGCCAGCAGTTTAGCTAGCGGGAGCAAAAACATTCAGTACTTC
TRBD1	TRBJ1-1	TRBV27	many	CASSLMGQGASLTEAFF	TGTGCCAGCAGTTTAATGGGACAGGGGGCATCGTTGACTGAAGCTTTCTTT
NA	TRBJ1-1	TRBV12-3/TRBV12-4	NA	CASSPSRSAMNTEAFF	TGTGCCAGCAGCCCGTCGCGGTCCGCAATGAACACTGAAGCTTTCTTT
NA	TRBJ2-7	TRBV5-5	few	CASSLEGIESVYEQYF	TGTGCCAGCAGCTTGGAGGGAATCGAATCCGTTTACGAGCAGTACTTC
NA	TRBJ1-1	TRBV30	many	CAWSEGAGVGTEAFF	TGTGCCTGGAGTGAGGGTGCTGGTGTGGGCACTGAAGCTTTCTTT
TRBD1	TRBJ2-7	TRBV6-1	few	CASSDGGQGAYEQYF	TGTGCCAGCAGTGACGGGGGACAGGGGGCTTACGAGCAGTACTTC
NA	TRBJ2-1	TRBV2	many	CASRGKYNEQFF	TGTGCCAGCAGGGGGAAATACAATGAGCAGTTCTTC
NA	TRBJ1-2	TRBV20-1	many	CSARDRTKGTIYGYTF	TGCAGTGCTAGAGATCGGACAAAGGGGACTATCTATGGCTACACCTTC
NA	TRBJ2-1	TRBV7-6	many	CASSFGELKYGGNEQFF	TGTGCCAGCAGCTTCGGGGAGCTGAAGTATGGGGGCAATGAGCAGTTCTTC
TRBD2	TRBJ2-5	TRBV9	many	CASSVRWGGSEETQYF	TGTGCCAGCAGCGTCCGCTGGGGCGGGAGTGAAGAGACCCAGTACTTC
NA	TRBJ2-1	TRBV12-5	many	CASGPRGTTYNEQFF	TGTGCTAGTGGTCCCCGAGGGACGACCTACAATGAGCAGTTCTTC
NA	TRBJ2-1	TRBV5-4	NA	CASSPGGLKGNEQFF	TGTGCCAGCAGCCCTGGGGGACTTAAGGGCAATGAGCAGTTCTTC
NA	TRBJ1-4	TRBV5-1	many	CASSPTSRGTNEKLFF	TGCGCCAGCAGCCCAACTTCACGGGGCACTAATGAAAAACTGTTTTTT
NA	TRBJ1-6	TRBV4-1	few	CASHDGAISPLHF	TGCGCCAGCCATGACGGGGCAATTTCACCCCTCCACTTT
TRBD2	TRBJ2-7	TRBV2	many	CASSITSGIGEQYF	TGTGCCAGCAGTATCACTAGCGGGATAGGGGAGCAGTACTTC